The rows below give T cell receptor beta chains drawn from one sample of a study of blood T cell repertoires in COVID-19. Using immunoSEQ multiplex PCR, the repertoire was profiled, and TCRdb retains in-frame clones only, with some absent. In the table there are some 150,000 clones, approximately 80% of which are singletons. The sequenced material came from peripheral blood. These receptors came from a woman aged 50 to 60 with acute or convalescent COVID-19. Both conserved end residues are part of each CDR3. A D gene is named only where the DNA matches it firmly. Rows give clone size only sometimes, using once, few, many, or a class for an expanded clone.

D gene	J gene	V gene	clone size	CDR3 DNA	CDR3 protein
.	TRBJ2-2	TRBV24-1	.	TGTGCCACCAGTGACAGGAAAACGGACACCGGGGAGCTGTTTTTT	CATSDRKTDTGELFF
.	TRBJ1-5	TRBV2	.	TGTGCCAGCAGACGGACAGCACTAAATCAGCCCCAGCATTTT	CASRRTALNQPQHF
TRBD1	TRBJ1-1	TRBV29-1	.	TGCAGCGTCGGGACAGGGGGCGCTTACACTGAAGCTTTCTTT	CSVGTGGAYTEAFF
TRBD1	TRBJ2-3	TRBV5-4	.	TGTGCCAGCAGCTTAGGGGGCTCCACTAGCACAGATACGCAGTATTTT	CASSLGGSTSTDTQYF
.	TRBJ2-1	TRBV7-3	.	TGTGCCAGCAGCTTAGTTGGGGAGGATGAGCAGTTCTTC	CASSLVGEDEQFF
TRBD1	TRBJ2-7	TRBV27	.	TGTGCCAGCAGTTCAGGACAGGGGGCCTACGAGCAGTACTTC	CASSSGQGAYEQYF
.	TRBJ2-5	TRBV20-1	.	TGCAGTGCTAGAGGGGCAGAGACCCAGTACTTC	CSARGAETQYF
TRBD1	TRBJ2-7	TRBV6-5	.	TGTGCCAGCAGAGACAGGGGGCTAGGAGAGCAGTACTTC	CASRDRGLGEQYF
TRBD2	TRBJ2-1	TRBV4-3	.	TGCGCCAGCAGCCAAGATCCGGCTAGCGGGGGGGGGAATGAGCAGTTCTTC	CASSQDPASGGGNEQFF
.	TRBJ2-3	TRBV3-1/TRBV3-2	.	TGTGCCAGCAGCCTTCTTAGTGGTAACACAGATACGCAGTATTTT	CASSLLSGNTDTQYF
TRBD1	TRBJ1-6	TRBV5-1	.	TGCGCCAGCAGCTTGGACCGACAGGGAATAGATTCACCCCTCCACTTT	CASSLDRQGIDSPLHF
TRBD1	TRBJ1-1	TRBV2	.	TGTGCCAGCAGTCCGGGACAGGCCGAAGCTTTCTTT	CASSPGQAEAFF
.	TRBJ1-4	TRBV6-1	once	TGTGCCAGCAGTGATTCAAGCGGAGCTGAAAAACTGTTTTTT	CASSDSSGAEKLFF
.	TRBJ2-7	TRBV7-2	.	TGTGCCAGCAGCTTAGTCCAGGGGAGCTCCTACGAGCAGTACTTC	CASSLVQGSSYEQYF
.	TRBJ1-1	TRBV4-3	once	TGCGCCAGCAGCCAAGTTGGGGGGGATTGGTCAACTGAAGCTTTCTTT	CASSQVGGDWSTEAFF
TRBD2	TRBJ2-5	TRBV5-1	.	TGCGCCAGCAGCATCGGGACTAGCGGTCAAGAGACCCAGTACTTC	CASSIGTSGQETQYF
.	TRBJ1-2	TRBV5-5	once	TGTGCCAGCAGCTTCAGGGAGGGCGGCTACACCTTC	CASSFREGGYTF
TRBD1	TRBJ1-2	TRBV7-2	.	TGTGCCAGCAGCATCGGACAGGAGAACTATGGCTACACCTTC	CASSIGQENYGYTF
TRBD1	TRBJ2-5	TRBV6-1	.	TGTGCCAGCAGTGAACGGACAGGGAAAGAGACCCAGTACTTC	CASSERTGKETQYF
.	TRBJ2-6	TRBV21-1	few	TGTGCCAGCAGAGACACTACGGGGGGCCCTGGTCGGACTGGGGCCAACGTCCTGACTTTC	CASRDTTGGPGRTGANVLTF
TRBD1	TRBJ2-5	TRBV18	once	TGTGCCAGCTCACCATTTTCAGGGGGAGAGACCCAGTACTTC	CASSPFSGGETQYF
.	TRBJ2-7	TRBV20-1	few	TGCAGTGCTAGAAACTTCTACGAGCAGTACTTC	CSARNFYEQYF
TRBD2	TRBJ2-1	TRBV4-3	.	TGCGCCAGCAGCCAAGCTACAACGGGGGGTTACAATGAGCAGTTCTTC	CASSQATTGGYNEQFF
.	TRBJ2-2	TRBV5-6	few	TGTGCCAGCAGCTTGGACACGGGCACCGGGGAGCTGTTTTTT	CASSLDTGTGELFF
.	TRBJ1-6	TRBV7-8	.	TGTGCCAGCAGCAGCAGGGAGGGGGATTCACCCCTCCACTTT	CASSSREGDSPLHF
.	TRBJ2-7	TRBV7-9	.	TGTGCCAGCAGCCAACAACAGGGGACTTCCCTTGGGGTGCAGTACTTC	CASSQQQGTSLGVQYF
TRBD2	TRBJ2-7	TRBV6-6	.	TGTGCCAGCAGTTACTCGATTGGGGGGGATTACGAGCAGTACTTC	CASSYSIGGDYEQYF
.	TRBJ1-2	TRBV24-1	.	TGTGCCACCAGCAGAGACTTTAACTATGGCTACACCTTC	CATSRDFNYGYTF
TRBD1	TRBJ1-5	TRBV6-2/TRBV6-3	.	TGTGCCAGCAGTTCCGCACAGGGGTATCGGCAGCCCCAGCATTTT	CASSSAQGYRQPQHF
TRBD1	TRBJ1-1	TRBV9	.	TGTGCCAGCAGCGTAGGCCCAGGGGGCGTCGCTTTCTTT	CASSVGPGGVAFF
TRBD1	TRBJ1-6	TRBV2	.	TGTGCCAGCAGTGGCCAGGGGGAGTCAAATTCACCCCTCCACTTT	CASSGQGESNSPLHF
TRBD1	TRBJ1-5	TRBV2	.	TGTGCCAGCAGTGAAGTGACAGGGGAGCGAAGTCAGCCCCAGCATTTT	CASSEVTGERSQPQHF
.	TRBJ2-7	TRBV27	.	TGTGCCAGCACCCCTTTTGCGGGGATGACCTACGAGCAGTACTTC	CASTPFAGMTYEQYF
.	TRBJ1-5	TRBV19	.	TGTGCCAGTAGTATCCGCCCTCAGGGGCTTAGCAATCAGCCCCAGCATTTT	CASSIRPQGLSNQPQHF
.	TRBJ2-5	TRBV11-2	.	TGTGCCAGCAGCTTTAGCGGTGCGGAGACCCAGTACTTC	CASSFSGAETQYF
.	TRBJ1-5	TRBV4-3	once	TGCGCCAGCAGCCAAGGGGTCAGCGATCAGCCCCAGCATTTT	CASSQGVSDQPQHF
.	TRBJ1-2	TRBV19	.	TGTGCCAGTAGTGGTCCTGAGTTTGGTGGCTACACCTTC	CASSGPEFGGYTF
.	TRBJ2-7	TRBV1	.	TGCACCAGCAGCCAAGATCGGCTCGCTAGCGGGGGCTCTTTGGACGAGCAGTACTTC	CTSSQDRLASGGSLDEQYF
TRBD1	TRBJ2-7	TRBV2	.	TGTGCCAGCAGTGAACGTCAGGGGGCTCCCTACGAGCAGTACTTC	CASSERQGAPYEQYF